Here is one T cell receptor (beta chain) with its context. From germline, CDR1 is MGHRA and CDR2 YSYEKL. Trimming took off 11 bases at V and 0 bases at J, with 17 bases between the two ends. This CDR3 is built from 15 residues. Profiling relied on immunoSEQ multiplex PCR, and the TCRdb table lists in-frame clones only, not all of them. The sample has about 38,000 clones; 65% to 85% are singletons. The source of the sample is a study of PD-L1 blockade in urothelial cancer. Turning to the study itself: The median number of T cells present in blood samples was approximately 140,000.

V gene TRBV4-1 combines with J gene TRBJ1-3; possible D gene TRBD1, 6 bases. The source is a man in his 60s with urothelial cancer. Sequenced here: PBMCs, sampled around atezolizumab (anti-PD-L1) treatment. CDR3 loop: CASQVSDSSGNTIYF. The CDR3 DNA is TGCGCCTCGCAGGTGTCGGACAGCTCTGGAAACACCATATATTTT.